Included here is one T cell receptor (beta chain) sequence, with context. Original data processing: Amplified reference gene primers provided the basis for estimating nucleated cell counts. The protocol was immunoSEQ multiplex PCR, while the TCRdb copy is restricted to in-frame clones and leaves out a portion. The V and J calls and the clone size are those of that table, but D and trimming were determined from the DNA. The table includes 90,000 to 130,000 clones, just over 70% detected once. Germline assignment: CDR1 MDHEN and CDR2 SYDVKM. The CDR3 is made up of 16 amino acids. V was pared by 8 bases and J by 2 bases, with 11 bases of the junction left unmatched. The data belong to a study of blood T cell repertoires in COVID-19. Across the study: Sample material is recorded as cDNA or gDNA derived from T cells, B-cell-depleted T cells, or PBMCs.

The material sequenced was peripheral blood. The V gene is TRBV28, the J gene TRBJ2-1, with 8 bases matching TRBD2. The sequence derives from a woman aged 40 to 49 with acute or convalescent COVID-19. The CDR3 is CASLTGSGGTYNEQFF. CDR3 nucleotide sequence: TGTGCCAGCCTTACAGGCAGCGGGGGTACCTACAATGAGCAGTTCTTC.